The present TCR beta chain was sequenced within a study of beta chain features in type 1 diabetes. A few counts support this clone. V shed 4 bases and J shed 9 bases, with 13 bases lying between them. The CDR3 totals 13 residues. Per germline, CDR1 SEHNR and CDR2 FQNEAQ (reference sequence). Every bit of the isolated RNA underwent reverse transcription, so sequencing read expressed TCRB transcripts. TCRdb's table, derived via immunoSEQ multiplex PCR, lists solely in-frame clones and lacks some. The sample lists some 900,000 clones, roughly a sixth seen once, with 0.02% to 0.025% in the top ten. The chain recombines TRBV7-9 with TRBJ2-1; the D gene is possibly TRBD2 (5 bases). The sample consisted of naive CD4+ T cells from blood. This TCR came from a young woman in good health. The CDR3 here is CASSSHEGAEQFF. CDR3 nucleotide sequence: TGTGCCAGCAGCTCCCATGAGGGAGCTGAGCAGTTCTTC. The full variable domain, completed using reference TRBV7-9 and TRBJ2-1, is DTGVSQNPRHKITKRGQNVTFRCDPISEHNRLYWYRQTLGQGPEFLTYFQNEAQLEKSRLLSDRFSAERPKGSFSTLEIQRTEQGDSAMYLCASSSHEGAEQFFGPGTRLTVL.